A selection of T cell receptor beta chains follows, all from one sample in a study of cytomegalovirus exposure and HLA in healthy donors. Generated by immunoSEQ multiplex PCR, the TCRdb table keeps only in-frame clones and is missing some. This repertoire shows under 200,000 clones, about 90% found once; its top ten account for 4.2%. Material for sequencing was PBMCs. These receptors originate from a man younger than 30 in good health and CMV-seropositive. The CDR3 runs from the conserved cysteine through the conserved F or W. D genes are given only for firm matches. Rows give clone size only sometimes, using once, few, many, or a class for an expanded clone.

V: TRBV27
J: TRBJ1-2
D: TRBD1
size: NA
CDR3: CASSPGTGVYGYTF
DNA: TGTGCCAGCAGTCCCGGGACAGGGGTATATGGCTACACCTTC

V: TRBV6-1
J: TRBJ1-2
D: NA
size: NA
CDR3: CASNQISYYGYTF
DNA: TGTGCCAGCAATCAGATTTCTTACTATGGCTACACCTTC

V: TRBV2
J: TRBJ2-7
D: TRBD2
size: NA
CDR3: CASSGTSGTYEQYF
DNA: TGTGCCAGCAGTGGGACTAGCGGGACCTACGAGCAGTACTTC

V: TRBV28
J: TRBJ2-2
D: NA
size: NA
CDR3: CASRRTPNTGELFF
DNA: TGTGCCAGCCGCCGGACACCCAACACCGGGGAGCTGTTTTTT

V: TRBV18
J: TRBJ1-1
D: NA
size: NA
CDR3: CASSSVSNTEAFF
DNA: TGTGCCAGCTCTTCGGTCTCGAACACTGAAGCTTTCTTT

V: TRBV7-8
J: TRBJ2-7
D: NA
size: NA
CDR3: CASRQRQGNYEQYF
DNA: TGTGCCAGCAGACAGAGGCAGGGAAACTACGAGCAGTACTTC

V: TRBV27
J: TRBJ2-5
D: TRBD1
size: NA
CDR3: CASSLRSGGETQYF
DNA: TGTGCCAGCAGTTTAAGGTCAGGGGGAGAGACCCAGTACTTC

V: TRBV27
J: TRBJ2-3
D: NA
size: once
CDR3: CASSLSRASTDTQYF
DNA: TGTGCCAGCAGTTTATCGAGAGCTAGCACAGATACGCAGTATTTT

V: TRBV7-2
J: TRBJ2-1
D: NA
size: NA
CDR3: CASSPQLAYNEQFF
DNA: TGTGCCAGCAGCCCTCAGCTAGCCTACAATGAGCAGTTCTTC

V: TRBV28
J: TRBJ1-5
D: NA
size: NA
CDR3: CASRIAGQPQHF
DNA: TGTGCCAGCAGGATCGCAGGTCAGCCCCAGCATTTT

V: TRBV7-9
J: TRBJ2-1
D: NA
size: NA
CDR3: CASSLNSEYNEQFF
DNA: TGTGCCAGCAGCTTAAACAGTGAATACAATGAGCAGTTCTTC

V: TRBV6-5
J: TRBJ1-1
D: NA
size: NA
CDR3: CASKQRGEAFF
DNA: TGTGCCAGCAAACAAAGAGGGGAAGCTTTCTTT

V: TRBV28
J: TRBJ1-2
D: TRBD1
size: NA
CDR3: CASSSQGESGYTF
DNA: TGTGCCAGCAGTTCCCAGGGGGAAAGTGGCTACACCTTC

V: TRBV6-1
J: TRBJ2-7
D: NA
size: NA
CDR3: CASSLYRYYEQYF
DNA: TGTGCCAGCAGTCTTTACAGATACTACGAGCAGTACTTC

V: TRBV10-3
J: TRBJ1-3
D: TRBD1
size: NA
CDR3: CAISESLRRGLVGNTIYF
DNA: TGTGCCATCAGTGAGTCCCTGCGGAGGGGGCTAGTTGGAAACACCATATATTTT

V: TRBV5-1
J: TRBJ2-7
D: TRBD2
size: NA
CDR3: CASSSPGLASYEQYF
DNA: TGCGCCAGCAGCTCTCCGGGACTAGCGAGTTACGAGCAGTACTTC

V: TRBV19
J: TRBJ2-7
D: TRBD1
size: few
CDR3: CASSSSPGQEYEQYF
DNA: TGTGCCAGTAGTTCCTCCCCGGGACAGGAGTACGAGCAGTACTTC

V: TRBV29-1
J: TRBJ2-1
D: TRBD2
size: NA
CDR3: CSVVSLVLAGGNEQFF
DNA: TGCAGCGTTGTGTCGCTGGTTCTAGCGGGAGGGAATGAGCAGTTCTTC

V: TRBV19
J: TRBJ2-1
D: TRBD2
size: NA
CDR3: CASSVGAGAYNEQFF
DNA: TGTGCCAGTTCTGTGGGAGCGGGAGCCTACAATGAGCAGTTCTTC

V: TRBV30
J: TRBJ2-7
D: NA
size: NA
CDR3: CASHGTTYEQYF
DNA: TGTGCCTCCCATGGGACAACCTACGAGCAGTACTTC

V: TRBV6-5
J: TRBJ2-4
D: TRBD2
size: NA
CDR3: CASSYSGTSGREEYF
DNA: TGTGCCAGCAGTTACTCCGGGACTAGCGGGAGGGAAGAGTACTTC

V: TRBV5-1
J: TRBJ2-1
D: TRBD1
size: NA
CDR3: CASSTGTGGSYNEQFF
DNA: TGCGCCAGCAGCACTGGGACAGGGGGCTCCTACAATGAGCAGTTCTTC

V: TRBV14
J: TRBJ1-2
D: NA
size: NA
CDR3: CASIKRVCYGYTF
DNA: TGTGCCAGCATCAAGCGGGTGTGCTATGGCTACACCTTC

V: TRBV7-3
J: TRBJ2-7
D: NA
size: NA
CDR3: CASSLGPDSSYEQYF
DNA: TGTGCCAGCAGCTTAGGGCCAGATAGCTCCTACGAGCAGTACTTC

V: TRBV11-2
J: TRBJ1-5
D: NA
size: NA
CDR3: CASSLETGQPQHF
DNA: TGTGCCAGCAGCTTAGAGACGGGTCAGCCCCAGCATTTT

V: TRBV28
J: TRBJ2-1
D: NA
size: NA
CDR3: CASREDREGYNEQFF
DNA: TGTGCCAGCAGGGAGGACAGGGAGGGCTACAATGAGCAGTTCTTC

V: TRBV6-1
J: TRBJ2-3
D: TRBD2
size: NA
CDR3: CASSGSGGGVATQYF
DNA: TGTGCCAGCAGTGGATCAGGCGGGGGGGTAGCTACGCAGTATTTT

V: TRBV2
J: TRBJ2-7
D: TRBD2
size: NA
CDR3: CASSESGTSIIPLSYEQYF
DNA: TGTGCCAGCAGTGAGAGCGGGACTAGCATTATCCCTCTCTCCTACGAGCAGTACTTC

V: TRBV25-1
J: TRBJ2-6
D: TRBD1
size: NA
CDR3: CASSSTGAGANVLTF
DNA: TGTGCCAGCAGTTCCACAGGGGCTGGGGCCAACGTCCTGACTTTC

V: TRBV21-1
J: TRBJ2-7
D: NA
size: NA
CDR3: CASSPCTGTGVLEQYF
DNA: TGTGCCAGCAGCCCCTGCACTGGGACAGGGGTACTCGAGCAGTACTTC

V: TRBV28
J: TRBJ1-1
D: TRBD1
size: NA
CDR3: CASSLETGVDTEAFF
DNA: TGTGCCAGCAGTTTAGAGACAGGGGTTGACACTGAAGCTTTCTTT

V: TRBV6-6
J: TRBJ2-7
D: TRBD2
size: NA
CDR3: CASSYAASGTGEQYF
DNA: TGTGCCAGCAGTTACGCGGCTAGCGGGACGGGAGAGCAGTACTTC

V: TRBV5-1
J: TRBJ2-3
D: NA
size: NA
CDR3: CASSLESGADTQYF
DNA: TGCGCCAGCAGCTTGGAGTCAGGGGCAGATACGCAGTATTTT

V: TRBV2
J: TRBJ2-7
D: TRBD2
size: NA
CDR3: CASSAGLAGVGEQYF
DNA: TGTGCCAGCAGCGCCGGACTAGCGGGAGTCGGCGAGCAGTACTTC

V: TRBV7-9
J: TRBJ1-1
D: NA
size: NA
CDR3: CASSLDRPNTEAFF
DNA: TGTGCCAGCAGCTTAGACAGACCCAACACTGAAGCTTTCTTT

V: TRBV6-6
J: TRBJ1-5
D: NA
size: NA
CDR3: CASSKDRALGAQHF
DNA: TGTGCCAGCAGTAAAGACCGGGCTCTAGGGGCCCAGCATTTT

V: TRBV19
J: TRBJ2-2
D: TRBD1
size: few
CDR3: CASTKTGASTGELFF
DNA: TGTGCCAGTACTAAGACAGGGGCCTCCACCGGGGAGCTGTTTTTT

V: TRBV7-9
J: TRBJ2-1
D: NA
size: NA
CDR3: CASSLQGSNEQFF
DNA: TGTGCCAGCAGCTTACAGGGTAGCAATGAGCAGTTCTTC

V: TRBV5-1
J: TRBJ2-7
D: NA
size: NA
CDR3: CASSPGTITHEQYF
DNA: TGCGCCAGCAGCCCGGGGACAATCACCCACGAGCAGTACTTC

V: TRBV5-1
J: TRBJ2-5
D: NA
size: NA
CDR3: CASSLALKGGGQYF
DNA: TGCGCCAGCAGCTTGGCCCTGAAAGGGGGTGGCCAGTACTTC

V: TRBV4-1
J: TRBJ2-7
D: NA
size: NA
CDR3: CASSQGRSYEQYF
DNA: TGCGCCAGCAGCCAAGGCAGGTCCTACGAGCAGTACTTC

V: TRBV5-4
J: TRBJ2-7
D: TRBD2
size: NA
CDR3: CASSPSDGGRSYEQYF
DNA: TGTGCCAGCAGCCCCTCCGATGGCGGGAGGTCCTACGAGCAGTACTTC

V: TRBV4-1
J: TRBJ2-2
D: NA
size: NA
CDR3: CASSQDRAGELFF
DNA: TGCGCCAGCAGCCAAGACAGGGCCGGGGAGCTGTTTTTT

V: TRBV7-6
J: TRBJ2-7
D: NA
size: few
CDR3: CASSLEAAPTYEQYF
DNA: TGTGCCAGCAGCTTAGAAGCAGCGCCGACCTACGAGCAGTACTTC

V: TRBV13
J: TRBJ2-1
D: NA
size: NA
CDR3: CASSFRGNEQFF
DNA: TGTGCCAGCAGCTTTCGAGGAAATGAGCAGTTCTTC

V: TRBV28
J: TRBJ1-2
D: TRBD1
size: NA
CDR3: CASDRGLGGYTF
DNA: TGTGCCAGCGACAGGGGTCTGGGTGGCTACACCTTC

V: TRBV5-1
J: TRBJ1-1
D: NA
size: few
CDR3: CASSDAMDSMNTEAFF
DNA: TGCGCCAGCAGCGATGCTATGGACAGTATGAACACTGAAGCTTTCTTT

V: TRBV13
J: TRBJ1-5
D: NA
size: NA
CDR3: CASGGGGNQPQHF
DNA: TGTGCCAGCGGGGGAGGGGGCAATCAGCCCCAGCATTTT

V: TRBV9
J: TRBJ2-1
D: TRBD2
size: NA
CDR3: CASSAGLAPGEEQFF
DNA: TGTGCCAGCAGCGCCGGACTAGCCCCCGGTGAAGAGCAGTTCTTC

V: TRBV14
J: TRBJ1-3
D: NA
size: NA
CDR3: CASRLNSGNTIYF
DNA: TGTGCCAGCAGGTTAAACTCTGGAAACACCATATATTTT

V: TRBV28
J: TRBJ1-2
D: NA
size: NA
CDR3: CASSTHRVGYGYTF
DNA: TGTGCCAGCAGTACGCACAGGGTCGGGTATGGCTACACCTTC

V: TRBV6-1
J: TRBJ2-2
D: TRBD2
size: NA
CDR3: CATNSGGAGTGELFF
DNA: TGTGCCACCAACTCCGGGGGGGCTGGCACCGGGGAGCTGTTTTTT

V: TRBV18
J: TRBJ2-7
D: NA
size: NA
CDR3: CASSPATGGEQYF
DNA: TGTGCCAGCTCACCCGCCACAGGTGGCGAGCAGTACTTC

V: TRBV7-2
J: TRBJ2-1
D: NA
size: NA
CDR3: CASSQLLYWNEQFF
DNA: TGTGCCAGCAGCCAACTCCTATATTGGAATGAGCAGTTCTTC

V: TRBV15
J: TRBJ2-7
D: NA
size: once
CDR3: CASSSGYEQYF
DNA: TGTGCCTCTAGCTCGGGCTACGAGCAGTACTTC